This TCR beta chain originates from a study of graft-versus-host responses after intestinal transplantation. Study details: Multivisceral, liver-intestinal, or isolated intestinal grafts went to recipients. Once they had received anti-thymocyte globulin induction, all recipients took tacrolimus and steroids for around three years.

For this clone: As yet, its antigen is unknown. Compared with germline, one end of the junction differs, possibly owing to a read error.

The CDR3 covers 14 residues. CDR1 is SGHTA, CDR2 FQGNSA, per germline. Assay used: immunoSEQ multiplex PCR; TCRdb lists only in-frame clones, some missing. The sample comprises around 40,000 clones, roughly 94% of which are singletons, and 0.22% rests with the top ten. The rearrangement uses TRBV7-2 and TRBJ2-3, with TRBD2 matching over 12 bases. This sequence originates from a human donor who was the organ donor for an intestinal transplant. This sample comprised unstimulated CD4+ T cells sorted from spleen or lymph node cells, obtained before transplant. The CDR3 spells CASSLAGGPTTQYF. The DNA for the CDR3 is TGTGCCAGCAGCCTAGCGGGGGGGCCTACCACGCAGTATTTT.